Listed here are 21 T cell receptor beta chains from one sample, sequenced in a study of control samples from healthy donors and cancer patients. Sequencing was performed with immunoSEQ multiplex PCR; in TCRdb, only in-frame clones are kept and a portion is missing. In the table there are some 120,000 clones, 75% to 90% of which are singletons. Sequenced input: PBMCs. All receptors come from a woman aged 50 to 60 with colorectal cancer.

This chain links TRBV27 with TRBJ1-6, with D tentatively TRBD1 (5 bases). This CDR3 spans 16 amino acids. The germline V gene encodes CDR1 MNHEY and CDR2 SMNVEV (reference sequence). V dropped 5 bases and J dropped 7 bases, with 18 bases sitting between them. This CDR3 is CASSLRTRWRNSPLHF. The CDR3 coding sequence is TGTGCCAGCAGTCTACGGACACGATGGCGGAATTCACCCCTCCACTTT.

This chain links TRBV2 with TRBJ2-3; 14 bases agree with TRBD2. Trimming cost V 3 bases and J 4 bases; bases outside gene matches: 6. The CDR3 contains 17 residues. The germline CDR1 and CDR2 sequences are SNHLY and FYNNEI. CDR3 nucleotides: TGTGCCAGCAGTGAGACTAGCGGGAGGGCCATGGCAGATACGCAGTATTTT. Amino acids: CASSETSGRAMADTQYF.

V gene TRBV5-1 combines with J gene TRBJ1-2; 7 nucleotides match TRBD1. With V trimmed by 4 bases and J by 2 bases, 11 bases remained unmatched. The CDR3 length is 16 residues. Germline CDR1 SGHRS, CDR2 YFSETQ. The CDR3: CASSDAWETGNYGYTF. The DNA for the CDR3 is TGCGCCAGCAGCGATGCCTGGGAGACAGGGAACTATGGCTACACCTTC.

The J gene is TRBJ1-1, the V gene TRBV11-3; D is perhaps TRBD1 (5 bases). Germline lookup yields CDR1 SGHNT and CDR2 YENEEA. The CDR3 is 18 residues long. With 1 base removed from V and 2 bases from J, the gap between germline ends came to 20 bases. CDR3 DNA sequence: TGTGCCAGCAGCTTAGGTCTTCGGAGTGGGGGGGACAACACTGAAGCTTTCTTT. Residues: CASSLGLRSGGDNTEAFF.

The V gene is TRBV7-8, the J gene TRBJ1-2, with a possible D match to TRBD1 (5 bases). V dropped 2 bases and J dropped 8 bases, with 12 bases sitting between them. This CDR3 is 13 amino acids long. From germline, CDR1 is SGHVS and CDR2 FQNEAQ. The CDR3 DNA follows: TGTGCCAGCAGCTTATCAGGGACGATGGGCTACACCTTC. This sequence encodes CASSLSGTMGYTF.

V is TRBV9 and J is TRBJ2-6; tentatively, D is TRBD1 (5 bases). Trimming took off 3 bases at V and 4 bases at J, with 20 bases between the two ends. The CDR3 extends over 18 amino acids. Per germline, CDR1 SGDLS and CDR2 YYNGEE. The CDR3 region is CASSADKTPGPGANVLTF. CDR3 DNA: TGTGCCAGCAGCGCCGACAAGACTCCAGGGCCCGGGGCCAACGTCCTGACTTTC. Together with reference TRBV9 and TRBJ2-6, the CDR3 gives the full variable domain: DSGVTQTPKHLITATGQRVTLRCSPRSGDLSVYWYQQSLDQGLQFLIQYYNGEERAKGNILERFSAQQFPDLHSELNLSSLELGDSALYFCASSADKTPGPGANVLTFGAGSRLTVL.

The chain employs TRBV20-1 and TRBJ2-5; D gene uncertain. The CDR3 length is 11 residues. V lost 6 bases to trimming and J lost 4 bases, with 9 bases between them. CDR1 and CDR2 from the germline V gene are DFQATT and SNEGSKA (reference sequence). The CDR3 loop is CSAYVGETQYF. The CDR3 bases are TGCAGTGCCTATGTCGGAGAGACCCAGTACTTC.

The chain is built from TRBV24-1 and TRBJ2-3; 8 nucleotides agree with TRBD1. J was trimmed by 3 bases and V by 7 bases; bases with no gene match: 2. This CDR3 is 13 amino acids long. Germline V gene sequence: CDR1 KGHDR, CDR2 SFDVKD. The chain's CDR3 is CATSGQGTDTQYF. The CDR3 region has the DNA TGTGCCACCAGCGGACAGGGAACAGATACGCAGTATTTT.

CDR3 loop: CASSFSQEQYF. In DNA, the CDR3 is TGTGCCAGCAGTTTCTCTCAGGAGCAGTACTTC. The chain combines TRBV28 with TRBJ2-7; D gene ambiguous. The CDR3 contains 11 residues. V was pared by 3 bases and J by 7 bases, with 7 bases between. Germline CDR1 and CDR2: MDHEN and SYDVKM.

The chain couples TRBV5-1 to TRBJ1-4; no clear D. V lost 4 bases and J 7 bases, leaving 17 bases between the germline ends. Per germline, CDR1 SGHRS and CDR2 YFSETQ. The CDR3 runs to 15 residues. CDR3 sequence (DNA): TGCGCCAGCAGCACCTACCACCGGGGAGGTGAAAAACTGTTTTTT. Amino acids: CASSTYHRGGEKLFF.

The gene calls are TRBV18 and TRBJ1-3; D remains unclear. Trimming shortened V by 4 bases and J by 0 bases, and 16 bases separated the two germline ends. From germline, CDR1 is KGHSH and CDR2 LQKENI. The CDR3 is 17 residues long. DNA for the CDR3: TGTGCCAGCTCACAGGACCCGACACGACACTCTGGAAACACCATATATTTT. Its protein product is CASSQDPTRHSGNTIYF.

This clone was observed once. This chain connects TRBV24-1 to TRBJ2-5; D may be TRBD1 (6 bases). This CDR3 comprises 13 residues. Germline V gene lookup returns CDR1 KGHDR and CDR2 SFDVKD. Trimming shortened V by 4 bases and J by 5 bases, and 10 bases separated the two germline ends. CDR3 sequence: CATSEWQGETQYF. The CDR3, as DNA: TGTGCCACCAGTGAGTGGCAGGGGGAGACCCAGTACTTC.

CDR3 sequence: CAWRRGLEYNEQFF. The CDR3 DNA follows: TGTGCCTGGAGGCGAGGACTGGAGTACAATGAGCAGTTCTTC. The chain has TRBV30 and TRBJ2-1; a possible D gene is TRBD2 (5 bases). Trimming took 3 bases from V and 4 from J, leaving 13 bases between them. The CDR3 is 14 residues long. Germline V lookup: CDR1 GTSNPN, CDR2 SVGIG (reference sequence).

The chain uses TRBV6-1 and TRBJ2-7; 8 bases are a match to TRBD1. V shed 2 bases, J shed 5 bases, and the junction held 2 bases outside the gene matches. Germline-derived CDR1 and CDR2 are MNHNS and SASEGT. This CDR3 contains 13 residues. The CDR3 sequence is CASSEQGANEQYF. The CDR3 nucleotides are TGTGCCAGCAGTGAACAGGGGGCCAACGAGCAGTACTTC.

The chain has TRBV29-1 and TRBJ2-2, with no clear D. Trimming took 7 bases from V and 1 from J, leaving 10 bases between them. Germline-derived CDR1 and CDR2 are SQVTM and ANQGSEA. CDR3 length equals 13 residues. DNA for the CDR3: TGCAGCGCTACCAGGAGGAACACCGGGGAGCTGTTTTTT. This sequence encodes CSATRRNTGELFF.

The J gene is TRBJ1-2, the V gene TRBV19, with TRBD1 as a possible D gene (5 bases). The CDR3 spans 19 residues. Germline CDR1 LNHDA, CDR2 SQIVND (reference sequence). Trimming shortened V by 4 bases and J by 4 bases, and 28 bases separated the two germline ends. This CDR3 reads CASSTPQTRLAGSPYGYTF. In DNA form, the CDR3 reads TGTGCCAGTAGTACCCCTCAGACCCGCTTGGCAGGGTCACCCTATGGCTACACCTTC.

This chain connects TRBV10-3 to TRBJ1-2; D is perhaps TRBD1 (5 bases). The germline CDR1 and CDR2 sequences are ENHRY and SYGVKD. Trimming left V 3 bases short and J 4 bases short, with 12 bases between. There are 14 residues in the CDR3. CDR3 DNA: TGTGCCATCAGTGACGGTCAGGGCTCCTATGGCTACACCTTC. Amino acid sequence: CAISDGQGSYGYTF.

V usage is TRBV18 and J usage is TRBJ2-3, with TRBD1 matching over 10 bases. Germline V gene lookup returns CDR1 KGHSH and CDR2 LQKENI. The CDR3 has 16 residues. The ends lost 6 bases at V and 0 bases at J; junction bases unmatched: 6. The CDR3 reads CASSRDRGRSTDTQYF. The CDR3 DNA follows: TGTGCCAGCTCGCGGGACAGGGGTCGGAGCACAGATACGCAGTATTTT. Together with reference TRBV18 and TRBJ2-3, the CDR3 gives the full variable domain: NAGVMQNPRHLVRRRGQEARLRCSPMKGHSHVYWYRQLPEEGLKFMVYLQKENIIDESGMPKERFSAEFPKEGPSILRIQQVVRGDSAAYFCASSRDRGRSTDTQYFGPGTRLTVL.

V usage is TRBV5-1 and J usage is TRBJ2-7; 9 positions agree with TRBD2. The trim removed 7 bases at V and 5 bases at J, leaving 19 bases unmatched. CDR1 SGHRS and CDR2 YFSETQ come from the germline V gene. There are 17 residues in the CDR3. The CDR3 DNA sequence: TGCGCCAGCCGCGTGGCGGGGACTCGCGGGGGGGCCGACGAGCAGTACTTC. Encoded protein: CASRVAGTRGGADEQYF.

The V and J genes are TRBV5-1 and TRBJ1-4; D unresolved. The CDR3 spans 17 residues. Germline V lookup: CDR1 SGHRS, CDR2 YFSETQ. V lost 1 base to trimming and J lost 0 bases, with 13 bases between them. The CDR3 here is CASSLIPGGATNEKLFF. Here the CDR3 DNA reads TGCGCCAGCAGCTTGATCCCCGGCGGGGCAACTAATGAAAAACTGTTTTTT.

V gene TRBV6-5 combines with J gene TRBJ2-1; D is uncertain. CDR1 MNHEY and CDR2 SVGAGI come from the germline V gene. Trimming removed 6 bases from V and 8 bases from J, with 11 bases in between. There are 12 residues in the CDR3. In DNA, the CDR3 is TGTGCCAGCAGCGCCGGACGGTATGAGCAGTTCTTC. Translating it yields CASSAGRYEQFF.